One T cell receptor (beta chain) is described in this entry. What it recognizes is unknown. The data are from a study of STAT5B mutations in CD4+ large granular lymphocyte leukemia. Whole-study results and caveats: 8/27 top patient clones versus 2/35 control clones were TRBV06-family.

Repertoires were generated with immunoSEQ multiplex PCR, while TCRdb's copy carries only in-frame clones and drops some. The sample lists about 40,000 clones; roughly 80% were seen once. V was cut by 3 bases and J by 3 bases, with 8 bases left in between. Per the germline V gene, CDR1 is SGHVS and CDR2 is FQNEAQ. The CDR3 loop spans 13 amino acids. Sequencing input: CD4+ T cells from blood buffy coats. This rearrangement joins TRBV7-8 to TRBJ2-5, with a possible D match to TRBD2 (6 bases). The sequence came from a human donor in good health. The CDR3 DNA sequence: TGTGCCAGCAGCTTGCGGGGTGAAGAGACCCAGTACTTC. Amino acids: CASSLRGEETQYF.